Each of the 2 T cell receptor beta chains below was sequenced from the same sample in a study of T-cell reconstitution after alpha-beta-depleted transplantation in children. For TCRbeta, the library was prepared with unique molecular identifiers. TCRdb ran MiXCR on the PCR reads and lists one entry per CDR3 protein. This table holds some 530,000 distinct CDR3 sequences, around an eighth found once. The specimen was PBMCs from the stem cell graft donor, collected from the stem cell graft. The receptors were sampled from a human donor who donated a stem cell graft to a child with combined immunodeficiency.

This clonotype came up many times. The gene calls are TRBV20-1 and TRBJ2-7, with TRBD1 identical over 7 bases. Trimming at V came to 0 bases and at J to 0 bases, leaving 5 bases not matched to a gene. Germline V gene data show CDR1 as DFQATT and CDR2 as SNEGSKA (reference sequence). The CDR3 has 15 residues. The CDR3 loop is CSARDLGQDSYEQYF. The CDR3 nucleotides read TGCAGTGCTAGAGATCTAGGACAGGACTCCTACGAGCAGTACTTC.

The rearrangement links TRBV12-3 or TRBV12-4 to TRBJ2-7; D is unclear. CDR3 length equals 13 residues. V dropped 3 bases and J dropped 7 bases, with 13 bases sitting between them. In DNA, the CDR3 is TGTGCCAGCAGTTTGAGCGTCTACGGGGAGCAGTACTTC. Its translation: CASSLSVYGEQYF.